A selection of T cell receptor beta chains follows, all from one sample in a study of cytomegalovirus exposure and HLA in healthy donors. TCRdb keeps only in-frame clones here, not all; method: immunoSEQ multiplex PCR. The data contain approximately 120,000 clones, 78% of them seen just once; the ten biggest clones take up roughly 4%. Sequencing was performed on PBMCs. Source of these receptors: a man aged 40-49 years in good health and CMV-seronegative. Both conserved end residues are part of each CDR3. D genes are given only for firm matches. Only part of the rows carry a size: once, few, many, or a class if the clone is expanded.

.	TRBV2	TRBJ2-7	.	TGTGCCAGCCAAGCCCAGGGTCTGGCCTACGAGCAGTACTTC	CASQAQGLAYEQYF
.	TRBV30	TRBJ1-1	.	TGTGCCTGGAGTGTAGGCAGGGGAACTGAAGCTTTCTTT	CAWSVGRGTEAFF
.	TRBV4-1	TRBJ2-2	TRBD2	TGCGCCAGCAGCCAAGTTGGGGGGGGAGGGGCCGGGGAGCTGTTTTTT	CASSQVGGGGAGELFF
.	TRBV4-1	TRBJ2-1	.	TGCGCCAGCAGCCAGACTCCCGGTGCCTACAATGAGCAGTTCTTC	CASSQTPGAYNEQFF
.	TRBV20-1	TRBJ1-6	.	TGCAGTGCTAGTAATAATTCACCCCTCCACTTT	CSASNNSPLHF
.	TRBV7-9	TRBJ2-6	.	TGTGCCAGCTCCCGAGGGTCTGGGGCCAACGTCCTGACTTTC	CASSRGSGANVLTF
.	TRBV4-1	TRBJ1-1	.	TGCGCCAGCAGCCCTGGCATTTCGGGGAGCACTGAAGCTTTCTTT	CASSPGISGSTEAFF
.	TRBV6-1	TRBJ2-3	.	TGTGCCACCGGATTTTCTGAGGGGGGGCCAGATACGCAGTATTTT	CATGFSEGGPDTQYF
.	TRBV4-1	TRBJ1-2	TRBD1	TGCGCCAGCAGCCAAGGGGCAGGGGGCGTTGGCTACACCTTC	CASSQGAGGVGYTF
.	TRBV5-1	TRBJ1-1	.	TGCGCCAGCAGCTTGTCACATTGGGAGATGAACACTGAGGCTTTCTTT	CASSLSHWEMNTEAFF
few	TRBV11-3	TRBJ1-5	.	TGTGCCAGCAGCTTAGTCCAGTCTTATCAGCCCCAGCATTTT	CASSLVQSYQPQHF
.	TRBV27	TRBJ2-3	.	TGTGCCAGCAGTTTATCGTTAGTGGGCAGAGTCACAGATACGCAGTATTTT	CASSLSLVGRVTDTQYF
.	TRBV18	TRBJ1-5	TRBD1	TGTGCCAGCTCACCAGCGGGACAGGGTAAGCATTTT	CASSPAGQGKHF
.	TRBV5-6	TRBJ1-2	TRBD1	TGTGCCAGCAGCCCCCGGACAGGGAATGGCTACACCTTC	CASSPRTGNGYTF
once	TRBV7-9	TRBJ1-5	TRBD1	TGTGCCAGCAGCTCGGTGGCAGGGGGTTTCCAGCCCCAGCATTTT	CASSSVAGGFQPQHF
.	TRBV7-2	TRBJ2-2	.	TGTGCCAGCAGCTTAGTTCGAGGGACCGGGGAGCTGTTTTTT	CASSLVRGTGELFF
few	TRBV5-6	TRBJ2-6	TRBD1	TGTGCCAGCAGCTTGGCCCGATGGGAGACAGGGTCTGGGGCCAACGTCCTGACTTTC	CASSLARWETGSGANVLTF